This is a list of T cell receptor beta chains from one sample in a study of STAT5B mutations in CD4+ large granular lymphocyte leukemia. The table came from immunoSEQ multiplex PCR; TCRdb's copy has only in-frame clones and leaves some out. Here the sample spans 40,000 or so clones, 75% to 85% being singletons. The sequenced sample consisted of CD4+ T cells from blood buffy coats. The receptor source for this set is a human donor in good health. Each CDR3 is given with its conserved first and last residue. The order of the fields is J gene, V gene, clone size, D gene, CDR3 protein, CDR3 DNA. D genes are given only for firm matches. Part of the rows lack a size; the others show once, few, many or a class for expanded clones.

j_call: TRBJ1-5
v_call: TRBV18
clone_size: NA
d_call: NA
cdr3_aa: CASSNGIANSNQPQHF
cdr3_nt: TGTGCCAGCTCAAACGGGATTGCCAATAGCAATCAGCCCCAGCATTTT

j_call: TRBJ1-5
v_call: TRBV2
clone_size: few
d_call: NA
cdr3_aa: CASSVVDSNQPQHF
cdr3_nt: TGTGCCAGCAGTGTAGTGGACAGCAATCAGCCCCAGCATTTT

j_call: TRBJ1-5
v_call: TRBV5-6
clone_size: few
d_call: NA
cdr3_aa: CASSSGFYRGQPQHF
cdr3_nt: TGTGCCAGCAGCTCCGGGTTTTACCGGGGTCAGCCCCAGCATTTT

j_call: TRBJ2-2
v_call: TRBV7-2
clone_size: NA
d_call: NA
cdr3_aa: CASSRLESGELFF
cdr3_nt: TGTGCCAGCAGCCGTCTAGAGTCCGGGGAGCTGTTTTTT

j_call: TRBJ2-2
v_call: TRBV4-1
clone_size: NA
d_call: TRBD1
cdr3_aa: CASSQERQGRGGTGELFF
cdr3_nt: TGCGCCAGCAGCCAAGAACGACAGGGGCGGGGTGGGACCGGGGAGCTGTTTTTT

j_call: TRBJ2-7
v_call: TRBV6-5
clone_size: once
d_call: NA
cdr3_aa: CASSYSMGGSSYEQYF
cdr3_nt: TGTGCCAGCAGTTACTCGATGGGCGGCTCCTCCTACGAGCAGTACTTC

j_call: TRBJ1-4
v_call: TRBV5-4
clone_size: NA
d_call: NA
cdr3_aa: CASSLGRSRTTTNEKLFF
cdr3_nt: TGTGCCAGCAGCTTGGGTCGCTCCCGGACGACTACTAATGAAAAACTGTTTTTT

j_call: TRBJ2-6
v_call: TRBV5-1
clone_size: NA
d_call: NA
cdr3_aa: CASSLEGKSGANVLTF
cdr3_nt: TGCGCCAGCAGCTTGGAGGGCAAGTCTGGGGCCAACGTCCTGACTTTC

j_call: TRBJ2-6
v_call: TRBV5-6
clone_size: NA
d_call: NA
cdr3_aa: CASSYRSGANVLTF
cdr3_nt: TGTGCCAGCAGCTATCGCTCTGGGGCCAACGTCCTGACTTTC

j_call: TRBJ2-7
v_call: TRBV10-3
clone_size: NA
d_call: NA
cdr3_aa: CAISAGPSYEQYF
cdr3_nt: TGTGCCATCAGTGCAGGACCGTCCTACGAGCAGTACTTC

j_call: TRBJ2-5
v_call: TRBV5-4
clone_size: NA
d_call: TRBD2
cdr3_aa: CASSRKLAPEETQYF
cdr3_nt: TGTGCCAGCAGCCGAAAACTAGCGCCTGAAGAGACCCAGTACTTC

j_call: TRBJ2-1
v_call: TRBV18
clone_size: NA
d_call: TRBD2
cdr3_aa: CASGTSHLNEQFF
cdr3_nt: TGTGCCTCCGGGACTAGTCACCTCAATGAGCAGTTCTTC